This is a list of T cell receptor beta chains from one sample in a study of blood T cell repertoires in COVID-19. Sequencing was performed with immunoSEQ multiplex PCR; in TCRdb, only in-frame clones are kept and a portion is missing. Of about 55,000 clones detected, 80% to 85% appear once; the ten largest clones hold roughly 5.9%. Specimen: peripheral blood. These receptor sequences come from a human donor in a cohort sampled during active or convalescent COVID-19. The CDR3 runs from the conserved cysteine through the conserved F or W. Each record gives: J gene, clone size, D gene, V gene, CDR3 protein, CDR3 DNA. A D gene is named only where the DNA matches it firmly. Not all rows give a size; the values are once, few, many and, for expanded clones, a class.

j_gene: TRBJ2-3; abundance: -; d_gene: -; v_gene: TRBV3-1/TRBV3-2; CDR3aa: CASSQGQNRADTQYF; CDR3nt: TGTGCCAGCAGCCAAGGACAGAACAGGGCAGATACGCAGTATTTT
j_gene: TRBJ1-3; abundance: -; d_gene: -; v_gene: TRBV27; CDR3aa: CASSLSGRILGNTIYF; CDR3nt: TGTGCCAGCAGTTTATCGGGCCGGATCTTGGGAAACACCATATATTTT
j_gene: TRBJ2-5; abundance: once; d_gene: TRBD2; v_gene: TRBV7-2; CDR3aa: CASSIAGGGKETQYF; CDR3nt: TGTGCCAGCAGCATAGCGGGGGGAGGTAAAGAGACCCAGTACTTC
j_gene: TRBJ1-2; abundance: -; d_gene: TRBD1; v_gene: TRBV19; CDR3aa: CASTRTGGNYGYTF; CDR3nt: TGTGCCAGTACCAGGACAGGGGGAAACTATGGCTACACCTTC
j_gene: TRBJ1-2; abundance: once; d_gene: -; v_gene: TRBV6-1; CDR3aa: CASSEVQIYGYTF; CDR3nt: TGTGCCAGCAGTGAAGTTCAGATCTATGGCTACACCTTC
j_gene: TRBJ1-1; abundance: -; d_gene: TRBD1; v_gene: TRBV6-2/TRBV6-3; CDR3aa: CASSLASHTGALEAFF; CDR3nt: TGTGCCAGCAGTTTGGCCTCCCACACAGGGGCCCTTGAAGCTTTCTTT
j_gene: TRBJ1-2; abundance: -; d_gene: -; v_gene: TRBV5-4; CDR3aa: CASSLGGGADYGYTF; CDR3nt: TGTGCCAGCAGCTTGGGGGGTGGGGCGGACTATGGCTACACCTTC
j_gene: TRBJ2-2; abundance: -; d_gene: TRBD1; v_gene: TRBV27; CDR3aa: CASSLAGTENTGELFF; CDR3nt: TGTGCCAGCAGTTTGGCCGGGACAGAGAACACCGGGGAGCTGTTTTTT
j_gene: TRBJ2-7; abundance: -; d_gene: TRBD2; v_gene: TRBV18; CDR3aa: CASSPPGASGGYEQYF; CDR3nt: TGTGCCAGCTCACCACCGGGGGCTAGCGGGGGCTACGAGCAGTACTTC
j_gene: TRBJ1-4; abundance: -; d_gene: TRBD1; v_gene: TRBV11-2; CDR3aa: CASSYRAGTGNEKLFF; CDR3nt: TGTGCCAGCAGCTACAGAGCCGGGACAGGGAATGAAAAACTGTTTTTT
j_gene: TRBJ2-5; abundance: once; d_gene: TRBD2; v_gene: TRBV9; CDR3aa: CASSYGTSGWETQYF; CDR3nt: TGTGCCAGCAGCTATGGGACTAGCGGATGGGAGACCCAGTACTTC
j_gene: TRBJ2-7; abundance: -; d_gene: TRBD2; v_gene: TRBV13; CDR3aa: CASSPSRAGGPLLEQYF; CDR3nt: TGTGCCAGCAGCCCATCCCGGGCGGGGGGGCCTCTCCTCGAGCAGTACTTC
j_gene: TRBJ2-5; abundance: -; d_gene: -; v_gene: TRBV7-9; CDR3aa: CASSSGLRAETQYF; CDR3nt: TGTGCCAGCAGCTCGGGACTCCGAGCCGAGACCCAGTACTTC
j_gene: TRBJ1-3; abundance: -; d_gene: TRBD1; v_gene: TRBV4-1; CDR3aa: CASRAGGQSGNTIYF; CDR3nt: TGCGCCAGCAGGGCAGGGGGTCAGTCTGGAAACACCATATATTTT
j_gene: TRBJ1-2; abundance: -; d_gene: -; v_gene: TRBV6-5; CDR3aa: CASSPDGYTF; CDR3nt: TGTGCCAGCAGCCCCGATGGCTACACCTTC
j_gene: TRBJ2-3; abundance: -; d_gene: -; v_gene: TRBV24-1; CDR3aa: CATSDTASTDTQYF; CDR3nt: TGTGCCACCAGTGATACAGCTAGCACAGATACGCAGTATTTT
j_gene: TRBJ2-2; abundance: -; d_gene: -; v_gene: TRBV24-1; CDR3aa: CATEGTSNTGELFF; CDR3nt: TGTGCCACCGAAGGGACATCGAACACCGGGGAGCTGTTTTTT
j_gene: TRBJ1-2; abundance: -; d_gene: TRBD1; v_gene: TRBV6-2/TRBV6-3; CDR3aa: CASSRAQDRGNDGYTF; CDR3nt: TGTGCCAGCAGCCGCGCCCAGGACAGGGGTAACGATGGCTACACCTTC
j_gene: TRBJ2-2; abundance: -; d_gene: TRBD2; v_gene: TRBV3-1/TRBV3-2; CDR3aa: CASSRDSGGARAGELFF; CDR3nt: TGTGCCAGCAGCCGGGATAGCGGGGGGGCTCGCGCCGGGGAGCTGTTTTTT
j_gene: TRBJ2-1; abundance: once; d_gene: -; v_gene: TRBV19; CDR3aa: CASSMGQRLHNEQFF; CDR3nt: TGTGCCAGTAGTATGGGGCAGAGACTTCACAATGAGCAGTTCTTC
j_gene: TRBJ1-1; abundance: -; d_gene: TRBD1; v_gene: TRBV6-6; CDR3aa: CASRPDRLYTEAFF; CDR3nt: TGTGCCAGCAGACCGGACAGGCTCTACACTGAAGCTTTCTTT
j_gene: TRBJ2-5; abundance: -; d_gene: -; v_gene: TRBV6-6; CDR3aa: CASTPGGSQETQYF; CDR3nt: TGTGCCAGCACCCCTGGGGGGAGTCAAGAGACCCAGTACTTC
j_gene: TRBJ1-1; abundance: -; d_gene: -; v_gene: TRBV15; CDR3aa: CATSRGGRMNTEAFF; CDR3nt: TGTGCCACCAGCAGGGGGGGACGGATGAACACTGAAGCTTTCTTT
j_gene: TRBJ2-1; abundance: -; d_gene: TRBD2; v_gene: TRBV6-2/TRBV6-3; CDR3aa: CASSLRGLAGGHEQFF; CDR3nt: TGTGCCAGCAGCCTCCGGGGACTAGCGGGGGGGCATGAGCAGTTCTTC
j_gene: TRBJ2-5; abundance: few; d_gene: TRBD2; v_gene: TRBV6-5; CDR3aa: CASSLIAGGQAYF; CDR3nt: TGTGCCAGCAGTTTGATAGCGGGGGGGCAAGCGTACTTC
j_gene: TRBJ2-7; abundance: -; d_gene: TRBD1; v_gene: TRBV7-9; CDR3aa: CASSAQGQVGQYF; CDR3nt: TGTGCCAGCAGCGCCCAAGGACAGGTTGGGCAGTACTTC
j_gene: TRBJ1-2; abundance: -; d_gene: -; v_gene: TRBV4-2; CDR3aa: CASSQVDSYGYTF; CDR3nt: TGTGCCAGCAGCCAAGTGGACAGTTATGGCTACACCTTC
j_gene: TRBJ1-1; abundance: -; d_gene: -; v_gene: TRBV7-8; CDR3aa: CASSLMRAGTEAFF; CDR3nt: TGTGCCAGCAGCTTAATGCGGGCTGGGACTGAAGCTTTCTTT
j_gene: TRBJ1-1; abundance: -; d_gene: -; v_gene: TRBV10-1; CDR3aa: CASSDETGAGTEAFF; CDR3nt: TGCGCCAGCAGTGACGAGACAGGTGCGGGCACTGAAGCTTTCTTT